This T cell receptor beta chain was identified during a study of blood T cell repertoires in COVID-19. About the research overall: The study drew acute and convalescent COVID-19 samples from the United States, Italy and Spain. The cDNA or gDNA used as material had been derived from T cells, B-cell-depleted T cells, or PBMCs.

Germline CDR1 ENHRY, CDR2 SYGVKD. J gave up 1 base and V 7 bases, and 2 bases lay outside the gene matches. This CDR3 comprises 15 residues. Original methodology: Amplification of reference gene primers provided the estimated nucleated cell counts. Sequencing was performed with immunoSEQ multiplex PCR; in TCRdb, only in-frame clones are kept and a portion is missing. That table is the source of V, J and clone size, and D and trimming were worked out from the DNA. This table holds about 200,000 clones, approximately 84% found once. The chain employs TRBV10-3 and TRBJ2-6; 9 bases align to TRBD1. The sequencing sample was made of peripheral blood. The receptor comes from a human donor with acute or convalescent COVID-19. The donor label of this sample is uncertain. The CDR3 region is CAITTGGSGANVLTF. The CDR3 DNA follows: TGTGCCATCACGACAGGGGGATCTGGGGCCAACGTCCTGACTTTC.